This TCR beta chain was observed in a study of blood T cell repertoires in COVID-19. Study summary: T cells, B-cell-depleted T cells, or PBMCs supplied cDNA or gDNA.

Only in-frame clones appear in the TCRdb table, and some are missing; sequencing was by immunoSEQ multiplex PCR. The sample records some 200,000 clones, more than 65% being singletons. Germline V gene lookup returns CDR1 MDHEN and CDR2 SYDVKM. The CDR3 is 14 amino acids. Trimming took 8 bases from V and 3 from J, leaving 16 bases between them. This clonotype originated in a human donor with acute or convalescent COVID-19. The donor label of this sample is uncertain. The J gene is TRBJ1-1, the V gene TRBV28; D is unclear. Sequencing input: peripheral blood. The CDR3 protein is CASVFDTLYTEAFF. For the CDR3, the DNA is TGTGCCAGCGTATTCGACACTCTATACACTGAAGCTTTCTTT.